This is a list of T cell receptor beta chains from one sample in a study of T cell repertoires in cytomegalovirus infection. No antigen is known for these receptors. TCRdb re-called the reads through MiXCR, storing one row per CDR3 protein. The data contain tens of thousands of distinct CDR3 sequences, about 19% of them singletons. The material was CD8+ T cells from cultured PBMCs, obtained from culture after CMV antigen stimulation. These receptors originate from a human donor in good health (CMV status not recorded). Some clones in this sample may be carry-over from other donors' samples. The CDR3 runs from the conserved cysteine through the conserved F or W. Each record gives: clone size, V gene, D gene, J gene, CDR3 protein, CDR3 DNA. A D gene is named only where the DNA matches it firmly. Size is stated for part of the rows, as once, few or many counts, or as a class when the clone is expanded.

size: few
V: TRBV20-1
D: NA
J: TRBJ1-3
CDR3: CSARDPATSGNTIYF
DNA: TGCAGTGCTAGAGATCCCGCGACCTCTGGAAACACCATATATTTT

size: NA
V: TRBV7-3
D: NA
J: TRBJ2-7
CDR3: CASSQEGTYEQYF
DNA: TGTGCCAGCAGCCAGGAGGGAACCTACGAGCAGTACTTC

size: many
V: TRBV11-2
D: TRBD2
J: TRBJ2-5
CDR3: CASSFSGTSGPQETQYF
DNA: TGTGCCAGCAGCTTCTCCGGGACTAGCGGGCCTCAAGAGACCCAGTACTTC

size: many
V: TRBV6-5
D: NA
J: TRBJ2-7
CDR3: CASSYSIGPYEQYF
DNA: TGTGCCAGCAGTTACTCGATAGGCCCCTACGAGCAGTACTTC

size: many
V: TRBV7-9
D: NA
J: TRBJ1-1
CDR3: CASSLVTENTEAFF
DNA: TGTGCCAGCAGCTTAGTAACAGAGAACACTGAAGCTTTCTTT

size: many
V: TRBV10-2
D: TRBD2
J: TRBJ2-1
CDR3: CASSPGLAGNEQFF
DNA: TGCGCCAGCAGTCCGGGACTAGCGGGGAATGAGCAGTTCTTC

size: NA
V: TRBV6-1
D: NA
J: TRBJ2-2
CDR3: CASSERGGNTGELFF
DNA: TGTGCCAGCAGTGAAAGGGGAGGGAACACCGGGGAGCTGTTTTTT

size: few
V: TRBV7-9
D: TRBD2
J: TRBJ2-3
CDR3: CASNTGLAGAPDTQYF
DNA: TGTGCCAGCAATACCGGACTAGCGGGAGCTCCAGATACGCAGTATTTT

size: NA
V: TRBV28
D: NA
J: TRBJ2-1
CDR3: CASSLGGTYNEQFF
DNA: TGTGCCAGCAGTTTAGGGGGTACCTACAATGAGCAGTTCTTC

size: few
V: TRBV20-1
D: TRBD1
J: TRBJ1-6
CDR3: CSARETGGGYNSPLHF
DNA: TGCAGTGCTAGAGAAACAGGGGGGGGGTATAATTCACCCCTCCACTTT

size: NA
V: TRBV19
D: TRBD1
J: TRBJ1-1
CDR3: CASRDRGEGNTEAFF
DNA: TGTGCCAGTAGGGACAGGGGAGAGGGGAACACTGAAGCTTTCTTT

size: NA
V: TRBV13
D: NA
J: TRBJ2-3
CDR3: CASSLVDSNSDTQYF
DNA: TGTGCCAGCAGCTTAGTGGACAGTAATTCAGATACGCAGTATTTT

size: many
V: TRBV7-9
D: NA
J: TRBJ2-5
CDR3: CASSLILPAGLQETQYF
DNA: TGTGCCAGCAGCTTAATTTTGCCGGCAGGTCTTCAAGAGACCCAGTACTTC

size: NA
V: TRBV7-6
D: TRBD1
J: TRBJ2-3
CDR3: CAGSPGQGRTDTQYF
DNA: TGTGCCGGCAGCCCGGGACAGGGAAGGACAGATACGCAGTATTTT

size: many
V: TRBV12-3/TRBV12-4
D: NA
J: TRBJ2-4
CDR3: CASGGPSGAKNIQYF
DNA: TGTGCCAGCGGGGGGCCTAGCGGCGCCAAAAACATTCAGTACTTC

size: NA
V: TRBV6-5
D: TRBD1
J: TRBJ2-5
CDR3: CASSQTGSTRETQYF
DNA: TGTGCCAGCAGTCAGACAGGGTCAACTCGGGAGACCCAGTACTTC

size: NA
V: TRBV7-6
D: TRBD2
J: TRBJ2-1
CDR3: CASSPRAGEGYRTQFF
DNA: TGTGCCAGCAGCCCCCGAGCGGGAGAAGGATATAGAACGCAGTTCTTC

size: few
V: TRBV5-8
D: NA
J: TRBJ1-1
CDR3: CATHTGPEAFF
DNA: TGTGCCACCCACACAGGGCCTGAAGCTTTCTTT

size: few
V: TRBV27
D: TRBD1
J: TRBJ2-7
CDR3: CASKLGQGPYEQYF
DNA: TGTGCCAGCAAACTAGGACAGGGGCCCTACGAGCAGTACTTC

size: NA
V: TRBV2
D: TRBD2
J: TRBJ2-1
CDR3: CASFYPAGASYNEQFF
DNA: TGTGCCAGCTTCTATCCAGCGGGAGCGTCCTACAATGAGCAGTTCTTC

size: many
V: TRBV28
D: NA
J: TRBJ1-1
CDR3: CASSLENDSPNTEAFF
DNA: TGTGCCAGCAGTTTGGAAAATGACAGTCCGAACACTGAAGCTTTCTTT

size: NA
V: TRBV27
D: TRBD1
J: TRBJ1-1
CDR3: CANSSRQGMNTEAFF
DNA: TGTGCCAACAGTTCCAGACAGGGGATGAACACTGAAGCTTTCTTT

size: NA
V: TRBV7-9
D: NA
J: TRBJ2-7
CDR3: CASSLPPYEQYF
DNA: TGTGCCAGCAGCTTACCCCCCTACGAGCAGTACTTC

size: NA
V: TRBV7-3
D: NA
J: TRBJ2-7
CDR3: CASSLGGTYEQYF
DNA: TGTGCCAGCAGCTTGGGTGGCACCTACGAGCAGTACTTC

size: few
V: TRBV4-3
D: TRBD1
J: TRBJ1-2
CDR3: CASSQETGVGYGYTF
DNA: TGCGCCAGCAGCCAAGAGACAGGGGTGGGATATGGCTACACCTTC

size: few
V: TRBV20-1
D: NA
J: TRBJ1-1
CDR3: CSARVGEMNTEAFF
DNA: TGCAGTGCTAGGGTCGGGGAAATGAACACTGAAGCTTTCTTT

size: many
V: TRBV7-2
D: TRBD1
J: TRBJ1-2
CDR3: CASSGQTNYGYTF
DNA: TGTGCCAGCTCGGGACAGACAAACTATGGCTACACCTTC

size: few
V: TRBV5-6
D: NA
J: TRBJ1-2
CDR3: CASSLLAGDRGYTF
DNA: TGTGCCAGCAGCTTGCTGGCGGGAGATCGTGGCTACACCTTC

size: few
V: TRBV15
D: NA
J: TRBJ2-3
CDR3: CATSRANRGREDF
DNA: TGTGCCACCAGCAGGGCTAACAGGGGCCGGGAGGATTTT

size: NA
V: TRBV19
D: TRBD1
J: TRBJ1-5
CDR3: CASSAGTGGIQSQHF
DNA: TGTGCCAGTAGTGCTGGGACAGGGGGGATTCAGTCCCAGCATTTT

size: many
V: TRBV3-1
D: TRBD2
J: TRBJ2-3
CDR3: CASSPLGLADITDTQYF
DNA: TGTGCCAGCAGCCCACTCGGACTAGCGGATATCACAGATACGCAGTATTTT

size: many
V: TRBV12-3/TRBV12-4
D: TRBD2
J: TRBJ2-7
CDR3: CASSSIAGGLWDEQYF
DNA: TGTGCCAGCAGCTCAATAGCGGGAGGCCTCTGGGACGAGCAGTACTTC

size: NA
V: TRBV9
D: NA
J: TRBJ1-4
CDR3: CASSVGGSNEKLFF
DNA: TGTGCCAGCAGCGTAGGGGGAAGTAATGAAAAACTGTTTTTT

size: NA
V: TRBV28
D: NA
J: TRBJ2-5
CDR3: CASRGRTGQETQYF
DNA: TGTGCCAGCAGGGGGAGGACAGGCCAAGAGACCCAGTACTTC

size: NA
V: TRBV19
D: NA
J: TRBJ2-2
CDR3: CASSMGLTGELFF
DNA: TGTGCCAGTAGTATGGGGCTAACCGGGGAGCTGTTTTTT

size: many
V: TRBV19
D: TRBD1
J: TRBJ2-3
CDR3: CATGDRDTDTQYF
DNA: TGTGCCACTGGGGACAGGGACACAGATACGCAGTATTTT

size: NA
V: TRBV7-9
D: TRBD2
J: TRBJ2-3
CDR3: CASSPTSGRASDTQYF
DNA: TGTGCCAGCAGCCCGACTAGCGGGAGGGCGTCAGATACGCAGTATTTT

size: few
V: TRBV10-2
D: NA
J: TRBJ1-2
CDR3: CASSDGEGNYGYTF
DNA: TGCGCCAGCAGTGACGGGGAAGGAAACTATGGCTACACCTTC

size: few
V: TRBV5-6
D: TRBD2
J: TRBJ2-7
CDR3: CASSSGLARYEQYF
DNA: TGTGCCAGCAGCTCGGGACTAGCGCGTTACGAGCAGTACTTC

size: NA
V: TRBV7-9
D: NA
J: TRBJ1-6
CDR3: CASSRPGANSPLHF
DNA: TGTGCCAGCAGTCGTCCGGGGGCCAATTCACCCCTCCACTTT

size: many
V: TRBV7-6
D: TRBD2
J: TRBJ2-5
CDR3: CASSLSEGRGEYF
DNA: TGTGCCAGCAGCTTATCGGAGGGCCGGGGGGAGTACTTC